The rows below give T cell receptor beta chains drawn from one sample of a study of blood T cell repertoires in COVID-19. Generated by immunoSEQ multiplex PCR, the TCRdb table keeps only in-frame clones and is missing some. The table has roughly 250,000 clones, approximately 91% seen once; the top ten hold about 2.1%. Sequencing was done on a sample of PBMCs or T cells enriched from blood (not recorded which). The receptors were gathered from a woman aged 40 to 50 with acute COVID-19. Both conserved end residues are part of each CDR3. D genes are given only for firm matches. Only some rows state a clone size, as once, few, many or a class for expanded clones.

CDR3nt,CDR3aa,len,j_gene,v_gene,d_gene,abundance
TGTGCCAGCAGCAACCCCCCGGGTGTCGAGCAGTACTTC,CASSNPPGVEQYF,13,TRBJ2-7,TRBV21-1,NA,NA
TGTGCCAGCTCACGACCCATTCGGGACACCCTATACAATGAGCAGTTCTTC,CASSRPIRDTLYNEQFF,17,TRBJ2-1,TRBV18,NA,once
TGTGCCACCAGCAGAGAGGGGGGACCCACCCCCCACGAGCAGTACTTC,CATSREGGPTPHEQYF,16,TRBJ2-7,TRBV15,NA,NA
TGTGCCAGCAGTCCCTACCGGGGAGGGGATTCACCCCTCCACTTT,CASSPYRGGDSPLHF,15,TRBJ1-6,TRBV28,NA,NA
TGTGCCAGCAGCCAAGGACAGGGAACGGTGCAGTACTTC,CASSQGQGTVQYF,13,TRBJ2-7,TRBV7-3,TRBD1,NA
TGTGCCAGCAGCCTCGACAGAGCCACAGATACGCAGTATTTT,CASSLDRATDTQYF,14,TRBJ2-3,TRBV27,NA,NA
TGTGCCAGCAGCCCTTGGGCCTCGAGCTCCTACAATGAGCAGTTCTTC,CASSPWASSSYNEQFF,16,TRBJ2-1,TRBV7-9,NA,NA
TGTGCCACCAGTGATGGGACAGGGGGCTATGAGACCCAGTACTTC,CATSDGTGGYETQYF,15,TRBJ2-5,TRBV24-1,TRBD1,NA
TGTGCCAGCAGCCAAAGCGTCATCTATGGCTACACCTTC,CASSQSVIYGYTF,13,TRBJ1-2,TRBV3-1/TRBV3-2,NA,NA
TGTGCCTGGAACAGGGGCACAGATACGCAGTATTTT,CAWNRGTDTQYF,12,TRBJ2-3,TRBV30,NA,NA
TGTGCCAGCAGACCTACAGGGGCCGTTGGCTACACCTTC,CASRPTGAVGYTF,13,TRBJ1-2,TRBV7-9,TRBD1,NA
TGTGCCAGCAGTTTGCAGGCGCCCACAGATACGCAGTATTTT,CASSLQAPTDTQYF,14,TRBJ2-3,TRBV6-5,NA,once
TGTGCCAGCAGGCCGACAGCATCCTACGAGCAGTACTTC,CASRPTASYEQYF,13,TRBJ2-7,TRBV2,NA,NA
TGTGCCAGCAGCCGAAGGACAGTTACCTACGAGCAGTACTTC,CASSRRTVTYEQYF,14,TRBJ2-7,TRBV2,NA,NA
TGTGCCAGTAGTACCGGAGGGGTAAGCTCCTACAATGAGCAGTTCTTC,CASSTGGVSSYNEQFF,16,TRBJ2-1,TRBV19,NA,many
TGTGCCAGCAGCCGGACCGGGACAGGGAAAGGTTCACCCCTCCACTTT,CASSRTGTGKGSPLHF,16,TRBJ1-6,TRBV5-5,TRBD1,NA
TGTGCCACCAGCAGAGGACTAACAGAGACCCAGTACTTC,CATSRGLTETQYF,13,TRBJ2-5,TRBV15,NA,NA
TGTGCCAGCTCACCATCAGGACGGCTAGCGGGAGCGGGAGTTGAGACCCAGTACTTC,CASSPSGRLAGAGVETQYF,19,TRBJ2-5,TRBV18,TRBD2,NA
TGCGCCAGCAGCTGGACTAGCGGGGGGGCTAATGAGCAGTTCTTC,CASSWTSGGANEQFF,15,TRBJ2-1,TRBV5-1,TRBD2,NA
TGTGCCAGCAGCTCTAATACCCTGACAGGGTCGTATGGCTACACCTTC,CASSSNTLTGSYGYTF,16,TRBJ1-2,TRBV13,TRBD1,once
TGTGCCAGTAGTTTAGCGGGGGGGCCAGGAGATACGCAGTATTTT,CASSLAGGPGDTQYF,15,TRBJ2-3,TRBV19,TRBD2,NA
TGTGCCAGTAGACCCCTAGCGGGTGGGAATGAGCAGTTCTTC,CASRPLAGGNEQFF,14,TRBJ2-1,TRBV19,TRBD2,NA
TGTGCCAGCAGTATCCCAGGGTCCTACGAGCAGTACTTC,CASSIPGSYEQYF,13,TRBJ2-7,TRBV25-1,NA,NA
TGTGCCAGCAGTTCGGCGGGGACCTCAAGCTCCTACAATGAGCAGTTCTTC,CASSSAGTSSSYNEQFF,17,TRBJ2-1,TRBV6-2/TRBV6-3,NA,NA
TGTGCCAGCAGGCCCGGGACTAGGTCTAGCACAGATACGCAGTATTTT,CASRPGTRSSTDTQYF,16,TRBJ2-3,TRBV28,TRBD2,NA
TGCGCCAGCAGCCTTAGCACAGATACGCAGTATTTT,CASSLSTDTQYF,12,TRBJ2-3,TRBV5-1,NA,NA
TGTGCCAGCAGCAAAGCTACAGAGAAAAACATTCAGTACTTC,CASSKATEKNIQYF,14,TRBJ2-4,TRBV21-1,NA,NA
TGTGCCAGCTCAGCGGGGGGGACCTACGAGCAGTACTTC,CASSAGGTYEQYF,13,TRBJ2-7,TRBV18,TRBD2,NA
TGCAGCGTCTGGGACAGGGTCGGCACTGAAGCTTTCTTT,CSVWDRVGTEAFF,13,TRBJ1-1,TRBV29-1,TRBD1,NA
TGTACCAGCAGCCAAGGTTCGGGACTAGCGGGCTCCTACGAGCAGTACTTC,CTSSQGSGLAGSYEQYF,17,TRBJ2-7,TRBV3-1/TRBV3-2,TRBD2,NA
TGTGCCAGCAGTTACCGGACTAGCTACGAGCAGTACTTC,CASSYRTSYEQYF,13,TRBJ2-7,TRBV6-2/TRBV6-3,TRBD2,NA
TGTGCCAGCAGCTTAGCTGGGGCCTATTCACCCCTCCACTTT,CASSLAGAYSPLHF,14,TRBJ1-6,TRBV7-2,NA,NA
TGTGCCAGCAGCCCAGGACAGACTGGAAACACCATATATTTT,CASSPGQTGNTIYF,14,TRBJ1-3,TRBV11-2,NA,NA
TGTGCCTGGAGTGAACAGGGATTCTATGGCTACACCTTC,CAWSEQGFYGYTF,13,TRBJ1-2,TRBV30,NA,NA
TGTGCCAGCAGTGAATGGTCACAGGGCCCAGGGACTGAAGCTTTCTTT,CASSEWSQGPGTEAFF,16,TRBJ1-1,TRBV6-1,NA,NA
TGTGCCATCAGTGAAGAGACAGGGAGTAGCAAAAACATTCAGTACTTC,CAISEETGSSKNIQYF,16,TRBJ2-4,TRBV10-3,TRBD1,NA
TGTGCCATCAGTGCCAACTCCTACGAGCAGTACTTC,CAISANSYEQYF,12,TRBJ2-7,TRBV10-3,NA,NA
TGCGCCAGCTCCACGAATCCTACAGGGGTGAACACTGAAGCTTTCTTT,CASSTNPTGVNTEAFF,16,TRBJ1-1,TRBV5-1,TRBD1,NA
TGCGCCAGCAGCTTGGGGGGACAGGGAGATGAAAAACTGTTTTTT,CASSLGGQGDEKLFF,15,TRBJ1-4,TRBV5-1,TRBD1,NA
TGTGCCAGCAGCCCAGCCTACGAGCAGTACTTC,CASSPAYEQYF,11,TRBJ2-7,TRBV27,NA,NA
TGCAGTGCTAACCCACAAAGAGAAGCTTTCTTT,CSANPQREAFF,11,TRBJ1-1,TRBV20-1,NA,NA
TGTGCCAGTAGGGGCTTCAAAAACATTCAGTACTTC,CASRGFKNIQYF,12,TRBJ2-4,TRBV19,NA,NA
TGTGCCAGCAGTTTAGGGGGCTTGAATTCACCCCTCCACTTT,CASSLGGLNSPLHF,14,TRBJ1-6,TRBV28,NA,NA
TGTGCCAGCAGATACGGGGGGCCCAGCTCCTACAATGAGCAGTTCTTC,CASRYGGPSSYNEQFF,16,TRBJ2-1,TRBV27,NA,medium-sized
TGTGCACTACGGGGCAGGGGGCATGGTGTAGGAGTGGGCACTGAAGCTTTCTTT,CALRGRGHGVGVGTEAFF,18,TRBJ1-1,TRBV30,TRBD1,NA
TGTGCCAGCAGCGCGAGGGACAGGGGGCAAGGCTACACCTTC,CASSARDRGQGYTF,14,TRBJ1-2,TRBV9,TRBD1,NA
TGTGCCAGCTCACCCGGGAGTAGCAATCAGCCCCAGCATTTT,CASSPGSSNQPQHF,14,TRBJ1-5,TRBV18,NA,NA
TGTGCCAGCCGCCCGGGGCGGGAATACGGGGTATCTTTCCAGCCCCAGCATTTT,CASRPGREYGVSFQPQHF,18,TRBJ1-5,TRBV27,NA,NA
TGCGCCAGCAGCTTAGATCCAGTCACCGGGGAGCTGTTTTTT,CASSLDPVTGELFF,14,TRBJ2-2,TRBV5-1,NA,NA
TGCGCCAGCGCTTTTAGAAACCCCACAGATACGCAGTATTTT,CASAFRNPTDTQYF,14,TRBJ2-3,TRBV10-1,NA,many